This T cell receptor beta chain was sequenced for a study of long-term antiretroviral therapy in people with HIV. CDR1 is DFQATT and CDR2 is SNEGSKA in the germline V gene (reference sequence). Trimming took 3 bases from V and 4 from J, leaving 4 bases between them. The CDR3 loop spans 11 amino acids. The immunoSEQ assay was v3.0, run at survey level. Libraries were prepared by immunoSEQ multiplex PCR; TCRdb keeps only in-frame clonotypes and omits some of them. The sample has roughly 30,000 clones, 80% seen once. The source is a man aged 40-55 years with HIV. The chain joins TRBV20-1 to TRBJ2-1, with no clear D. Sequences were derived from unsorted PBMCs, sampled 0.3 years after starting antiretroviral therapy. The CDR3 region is CSASKYNEQFF. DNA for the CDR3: TGCAGTGCTAGCAAGTACAATGAGCAGTTCTTC.